Sequencing of this T cell receptor (beta chain) was carried out in a study of T cell repertoires in aging, cancer and after chemotherapy. Study-wide points: Compared with age-matched healthy donors, untreated hematological or solid cancer patients showed higher blood TCR clonality.

Remarks on this clonotype: The antigen is not known.

Multiplex touch-down PCR with TRB-A/B primers amplified rearranged V-D-J TRB sequences. TCRdb ran MiXCR on the multiplex PCR reads and lists one entry per CDR3 protein. Of about 7,800 distinct CDR3 sequences in the sample, over 40% were seen once. This CDR3 contains 15 residues. V shed 4 bases and J 4 bases; nucleotides not matched to a gene: 8. From germline, CDR1 is SGHNT and CDR2 YYREEE (reference sequence). TCR beta rearrangements were amplified from peripheral blood genomic DNA. Sequencing was performed on blood. The rearrangement uses TRBV5-4 and TRBJ2-5; TRBD2 agrees at 9 bases. This sequence was found in a human donor with a solid tumor. CDR3 residues: CASSPLSGSGETQYF. In nucleotides, the CDR3 is TGTGCCAGCAGCCCCCTTAGCGGGAGTGGAGAGACCCAGTACTTC.